This T cell receptor beta chain comes out of a study of blood T cell repertoires in COVID-19. As for the study in general: The United States, Italy and Spain supplied acute and convalescent COVID-19 samples.

The repertoire was sequenced with immunoSEQ multiplex PCR; TCRdb's copy has only in-frame clones and lacks some. This repertoire shows some 50,000 clones, approximately 86% found once; its top ten account for over 4.5%. This clonotype was obtained from a man aged 35 to 55 with active COVID-19. The specimen was peripheral blood.

The CDR3 nucleotides read TGTGCCAGCAGCTTAGAGACAGGGGGAAACTATGGCTACACCTTC. This translates into CASSLETGGNYGYTF. The rearrangement joins TRBV7-9 to TRBJ1-2, with 9 bases that match TRBD1. Per germline, CDR1 SEHNR and CDR2 FQNEAQ (reference sequence). The CDR3 has 15 amino acids. Unmatched junction bases numbered 2, after V lost 1 base and J lost 2 bases.